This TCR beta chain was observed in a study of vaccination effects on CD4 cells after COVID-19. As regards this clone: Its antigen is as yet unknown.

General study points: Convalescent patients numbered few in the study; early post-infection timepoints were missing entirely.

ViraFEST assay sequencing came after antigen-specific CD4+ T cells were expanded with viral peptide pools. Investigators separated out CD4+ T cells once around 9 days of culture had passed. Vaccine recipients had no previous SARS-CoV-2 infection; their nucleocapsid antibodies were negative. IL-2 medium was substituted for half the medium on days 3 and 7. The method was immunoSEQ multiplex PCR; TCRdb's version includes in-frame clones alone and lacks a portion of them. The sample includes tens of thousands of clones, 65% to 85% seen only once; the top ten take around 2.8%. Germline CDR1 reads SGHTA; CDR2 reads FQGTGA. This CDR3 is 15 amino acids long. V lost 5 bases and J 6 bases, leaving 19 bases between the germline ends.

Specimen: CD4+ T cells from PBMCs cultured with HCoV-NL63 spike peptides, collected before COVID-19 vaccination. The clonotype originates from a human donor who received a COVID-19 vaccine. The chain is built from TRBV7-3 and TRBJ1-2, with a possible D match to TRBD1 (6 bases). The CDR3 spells CASSPEGRQGNGYTF. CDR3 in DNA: TGTGCCAGCAGCCCCGAGGGGAGGCAGGGGAATGGCTACACCTTC.